Detailed here is one T cell receptor (beta chain). The target antigen is unknown. The V and J ends lost 7 bases and 5 bases, in that order; junction bases with no gene match: 15. Germline CDR1 reads SQVTM; CDR2 reads ANQGSEA. The CDR3 length is 15 residues. This sample was included in a study of shared clonotypes between healthy human individuals. Overall study findings and caveats: Collection of samples was limited to blood; tissue repertoires likely differ. Owing to a small donor count, the genetic and exposure-history diversity represented was limited. Clonotypes which were not shared had lower generation probabilities than clonotypes that all four donors shared.

Repertoires were generated with immunoSEQ multiplex PCR, while TCRdb's copy carries only in-frame clones and drops some. This sample has under 2,500,000 clones, with around 95% found just once. This rearrangement joins TRBV29-1 to TRBJ2-3; TRBD2 aligns across 7 bases. This clonotype originated in a young man in good health. Sequencing was done on a sample of naive CD4+ T cells sorted from blood. Indicated subset: CD45RA+ positively selected. CDR3 sequence: CSAARTGGSGDTQYF. The CDR3 DNA sequence: TGCAGCGCTGCAAGAACGGGAGGCTCTGGAGATACGCAGTATTTT.